The 13 T cell receptor beta chains reported below all come from one sample, sequenced in a study of T cell responses to AZD1222 COVID-19 vaccine. Only in-frame clones appear in the TCRdb table, and some are missing; sequencing was by immunoSEQ multiplex PCR. The profile covers 160,000 or so clones, with 90% appearing a single time and about 4.1% taken by the ten largest. The sequencing used peripheral blood, collected 28 days after the second dose of the MenACWY control vaccine. All receptors come from an adult who received the MenACWY meningococcal vaccine as a control.

A word on this clone: The junction shows a germline mismatch at one end, possibly a read error. The V call is TRBV7-2, the J call TRBJ2-3; 7 positions match TRBD2. The CDR3 runs to 16 residues. CDR1 is SGHTA and CDR2 is FQGNSA in the germline V gene. In DNA, the CDR3 is TGTGCCAGCAGCCTAGCGGCCAGCAGGTTCACAGATACGCAGTATTTT. This translates into CASSLAASRFTDTQYF.

The gene calls are TRBV28 and TRBJ2-7; possible D gene TRBD1, 6 bases. Germline V CDR1 and CDR2: MDHEN, SYDVKM. The CDR3 has 14 amino acids. Deletions cut 5 bases from V and 2 bases from J, with 13 bases between. The CDR3 coding sequence is TGTGCCAGCAGTCCCGGACAGAAGACCTACGAGCAGTACTTC. Translated, it gives CASSPGQKTYEQYF.

The chain couples TRBV4-1 to TRBJ2-7; 7 nucleotides line up with TRBD1. Germline-derived CDR1 and CDR2 are MGHRA and YSYEKL. CDR3 length: 14 residues. V shed 0 bases and J 6 bases; nucleotides not matched to a gene: 5. The CDR3 DNA reads TGCGCCAGCAGCCAAGATCACAACAGGGGCGAGCAGTACTTC. Protein: CASSQDHNRGEQYF.

A word on this clone: Other nucleotide sequences in the sample specify the same CDR3. The V and J genes are TRBV12-3 or TRBV12-4 and TRBJ2-2; the D is unclear. The CDR3 contains 11 residues. Trimming took 5 bases from V and 4 from J, leaving 2 bases between them. The CDR3: CASSATGELFF. In DNA, the CDR3 is TGTGCCAGCAGTGCCACCGGGGAGCTGTTTTTT.

The chain joins TRBV4-3 to TRBJ1-5; no definite D call. The CDR3 runs to 15 residues. CDR1 LGHNA and CDR2 YSLEER come from the germline V gene. V was cut by 4 bases and J by 1 base, with 11 bases left in between. DNA of the CDR3: TGCGCCAGCAGCCCCTCCCTTTCCAGCAATCAGCCCCAGCATTTT. Its protein is CASSPSLSSNQPQHF.

The chain has TRBV9 and TRBJ1-2; D unclear. The V gene's germline CDR1 is SGDLS and CDR2 YYNGEE. The CDR3 length is 16 residues. V lost 3 bases to trimming and J lost 0 bases, with 15 bases between them. CDR3 DNA sequence: TGTGCCAGCAGCGGGAGGCACGCACAGCCTAACTATGGCTACACCTTC. Protein: CASSGRHAQPNYGYTF.

Here the CDR3 DNA reads TGTGCCAGCAGCGTAGACAGGTTTAACTATGGCTACACCTTC. The encoded protein is CASSVDRFNYGYTF. The chain couples TRBV7-2 to TRBJ1-2; possibly TRBD1 for D (6 bases). V was shortened by 5 bases and J by 1 base, with 11 bases between the two germline ends. CDR3 length equals 14 residues. Germline lookup yields CDR1 SGHTA and CDR2 FQGNSA.

J is TRBJ2-7 and V is TRBV19, with D hard to call. There are 15 residues in the CDR3. V was clipped by 5 bases and J by 1 base, with 15 bases between them. The germline gives CDR1 LNHDA, CDR2 SQIVND (reference sequence). CDR3: CASSSKSTPSYEQYF. The CDR3 nucleotides read TGTGCCAGTAGTTCCAAGAGTACTCCTTCCTACGAGCAGTACTTC.

The gene calls are TRBV10-3 and TRBJ1-5; maybe TRBD1 (5 bases). The CDR3 is 13 amino acids. Trimming removed 2 bases at V and 6 bases at J, with 8 bases between. Germline V gene data show CDR1 as ENHRY and CDR2 as SYGVKD. CDR3 in DNA: TGTGCCATCAGTGAGGGGGCAGGTCAGCCCCAGCATTTT. It specifies CAISEGAGQPQHF.

The gene calls are TRBV29-1 and TRBJ1-1, with D perhaps TRBD1 (5 bases). CDR1 is SQVTM and CDR2 is ANQGSEA in the germline V gene. CDR3 size: 14 residues. Trimming took off 7 bases at V and 2 bases at J, with 17 bases between the two ends. CDR3 DNA: TGCAGCGCCCTAATCGGGGCAGCCAACACTGAAGCTTTCTTT. Translating it yields CSALIGAANTEAFF.

The rearrangement links TRBV7-2 to TRBJ2-1; D is unclear. The CDR3 runs to 16 residues. Trimming took off 4 bases at V and 3 bases at J, with 16 bases between the two ends. Germline V gene data show CDR1 as SGHTA and CDR2 as FQGNSA. CDR3 residues: CASSYPDVFLYNEQFF. DNA of the CDR3: TGTGCCAGCAGCTACCCGGACGTTTTTCTCTACAATGAGCAGTTCTTC.

This CDR3 is CASSDRTDLTGELFF. CDR3 coding DNA: TGTGCCAGCAGCGACCGGACAGATCTAACCGGGGAGCTGTTTTTT. The rearrangement uses TRBV9 and TRBJ2-2; tentatively, D is TRBD1 (6 bases). V shed 3 bases and J shed 5 bases, with 14 bases lying between them. This CDR3 is 15 amino acids long. Germline CDR1 and CDR2: SGDLS and YYNGEE.

This chain connects TRBV28 to TRBJ1-1; D unclear. Germline CDR1 MDHEN, CDR2 SYDVKM. This CDR3 is built from 13 residues. V was cut by 6 bases and J by 10 bases, with 18 bases left in between. The CDR3 DNA is TGTGCCAGCAGACGGTCGTTTACGATGTCAGCTTTCTTT. It codes for CASRRSFTMSAFF.